These 14 T cell receptor beta chains came from one sample sequenced in a study of shared clonotypes between healthy human individuals. Only CD45RO-negative cells positively selected for CCR7 counted as naive CD8 cells, so terminally differentiated effector memory CD45RA+ cells were excluded. Assay: immunoSEQ multiplex PCR; the TCRdb copy retains only in-frame clones and omits some. The repertoire holds hundreds of thousands of clones, with around 96% as singletons. The specimen sequenced was naive CD8+ T cells sorted from blood. The source is a woman in her twenties or thirties in good health.

The rearrangement links TRBV6-1 to TRBJ2-7, with 11 bases fitting TRBD2. V was pared by 7 bases and J by 3 bases, with 2 bases of the junction left unmatched. CDR3 length equals 13 residues. The germline CDR1 and CDR2 sequences are MNHNS and SASEGT. The CDR3 region is CASMGLADYEQYF. DNA of the CDR3: TGTGCCAGCATGGGACTAGCGGACTACGAGCAGTACTTC.

As to this clone: Different DNA sequences within this sample yield the same CDR3. CDR3 DNA: TGTGCCAGCAGTCTCACCGGGACTGGAACCTACGAGCAGTACTTC. It encodes CASSLTGTGTYEQYF. This sequence joins TRBV27 and TRBJ2-7; perhaps TRBD2 as D (6 bases). V lost 5 bases and J lost 2, with 16 bases in between. The germline gives CDR1 MNHEY, CDR2 SMNVEV (reference sequence). The CDR3 contains 15 residues.

In regard to this clone: The sample carries other DNA sequences with the same CDR3. The genes are TRBV2 and TRBJ2-2; D unresolved. The CDR3 consists of 15 residues. Per the germline V gene, CDR1 is SNHLY and CDR2 is FYNNEI. The V and J ends lost 1 base and 5 bases respectively, with 11 bases between them. CDR3 DNA: TGTGCCAGCAGTGAAGGCCCAGGCGGAACCGGGGAGCTGTTTTTT. Translated, it gives CASSEGPGGTGELFF.

The chain recombines TRBV19 with TRBJ2-7, with D perhaps TRBD2 (6 bases). Trimming pared 4 bases from V and 6 bases from J, leaving 16 bases between. From germline, CDR1 is LNHDA and CDR2 SQIVND (reference sequence). The CDR3 runs to 14 residues. The CDR3 is CASSTLTSFSEQYF. CDR3 nucleotides: TGTGCCAGTAGTACCCTGACTAGTTTCTCCGAGCAGTACTTC.

The chain links TRBV27 to TRBJ2-7; TRBD2 matches at 9 bases. Germline-derived CDR1 and CDR2 are MNHEY and SMNVEV (reference sequence). V lost 5 bases and J lost 2; bases outside the gene matches: 10. The CDR3 runs to 16 residues. The CDR3 loop reads CASSGTSRLGPYEQYF. The CDR3, as DNA: TGTGCCAGCAGTGGGACTAGCCGTCTCGGACCCTACGAGCAGTACTTC.

J is TRBJ2-2 and V is TRBV7-9; no reliable D call. The CDR3 covers 12 residues. Germline V lookup: CDR1 SEHNR, CDR2 FQNEAQ (reference sequence). V shed 8 bases and J shed 9 bases, with 13 bases lying between them. CDR3 protein: CASSSVARELFF. The CDR3 region has the DNA TGTGCCAGCTCCTCGGTTGCTCGGGAGCTGTTTTTT.

This chain links TRBV7-8 with TRBJ2-1, with 11 bases aligning to TRBD2. Trimming took 5 bases from V and 6 from J; bases not matched to a gene: 9. The germline CDR1 and CDR2 sequences are SGHVS and FQNEAQ. This CDR3 comprises 16 residues. The CDR3 loop reads CASSIISGRAGNEQFF. CDR3 coding DNA: TGTGCCAGCAGCATCATTAGCGGGAGGGCCGGCAATGAGCAGTTCTTC. Combining the CDR3 with reference TRBV7-8 and TRBJ2-1 gives the whole variable domain GAGVSQSPRYKVAKRGQDVALRCDPISGHVSLFWYQQALGQGPEFLTYFQNEAQLDKSGLPSDRFFAERPEGSVSTLKIQRTQQEDSAVYLCASSIISGRAGNEQFFGPGTRLTVL.

The chain joins TRBV6-6 to TRBJ1-5; D is undetermined. The CDR3 covers 14 residues. V lost 5 bases to trimming and J lost 2 bases, with 10 bases between them. Germline-derived CDR1 and CDR2 are MNHNY and SVGAGI (reference sequence). The DNA of the CDR3 is TGTGCCAGCAGTACGGAAGAGGGCAATCAGCCCCAGCATTTT. It specifies CASSTEEGNQPQHF.

The genes are TRBV9 and TRBJ2-5; D unresolved. V shed 0 bases and J shed 2 bases, with 8 bases lying between them. Germline V lookup: CDR1 SGDLS, CDR2 YYNGEE. The CDR3 spans 14 residues. The DNA for the CDR3 is TGTGCCAGCAGCGTAGGTGCCCATCAAGAGACCCAGTACTTC. This sequence encodes CASSVGAHQETQYF.

The chain employs TRBV7-9 and TRBJ2-1; TRBD2 agrees at 7 bases. The CDR3 runs 13 residues. CDR1 SEHNR and CDR2 FQNEAQ come from the germline V gene (reference sequence). Trimming took 5 bases from V and 13 from J; bases not matched to a gene: 11. For the CDR3, the DNA is TGTGCCAGCAGCCCCCGGGGTAGCGGGCTACAGTTCTTC. This encodes CASSPRGSGLQFF.

V usage is TRBV5-1 and J usage is TRBJ1-2, with 11 bases aligning to TRBD1. The CDR3 extends over 14 amino acids. Germline lookup yields CDR1 SGHRS and CDR2 YFSETQ. The V and J ends lost 6 bases and 8 bases, in that order; junction bases with no gene match: 9. The CDR3 is CASNPGQGVRGYTF. The CDR3 region has the DNA TGCGCCAGCAACCCGGGACAGGGGGTTCGGGGCTACACCTTC.

The rearrangement joins TRBV6-5 to TRBJ1-2; 7 bases fit TRBD1. The germline CDR1 and CDR2 sequences are MNHEY and SVGAGI. Germline trimming cut 6 bases from V and 8 bases from J; bases unmatched to any gene: 12. The CDR3 spans 14 residues. Here the CDR3 reads CASRDLGTADGYTF. The DNA of the CDR3 is TGTGCCAGCAGAGACCTCGGGACAGCGGACGGCTACACCTTC.

The chain combines TRBV29-1 with TRBJ2-7; 8 bases align to TRBD2. Looked up from germline, CDR1 is SQVTM and CDR2 is ANQGSEA. The V and J ends lost 5 bases and 2 bases, in that order; junction bases with no gene match: 14. This CDR3 region has 16 residues. Here the CDR3 DNA reads TGCAGCGTTCGGGATCCGGGACTAGGATTCGCCTACGAGCAGTACTTC. Protein product: CSVRDPGLGFAYEQYF.

The J gene is TRBJ1-5, the V gene TRBV11-2, with D perhaps matching TRBD1 (6 bases). CDR1 and CDR2 from the germline V gene are SGHAT and FQNNGV. Trimming stripped 1 base from V and 3 bases from J, with 10 bases between. The CDR3 contains 15 residues. CDR3 DNA sequence: TGTGCCAGCAGCTTAGGAGGACAGAACAATCAGCCCCAGCATTTT. It encodes CASSLGGQNNQPQHF.